This T cell receptor (beta chain) comes out of a study of shared clonotypes between healthy human individuals. Notes on the study in general: The study found roughly 5% of naive CD4 clonotypes shared across a handful of donors. In contrast to clonotypes shared by all four donors, non-shared clonotypes had lower generation probabilities.

Germline V gives CDR1 SQVTM, CDR2 ANQGSEA. Trimming took 5 bases from V and 1 from J, leaving 11 bases between them. The CDR3 covers 13 residues. As to this clone: Its target is unknown.

Assay used: immunoSEQ multiplex PCR; TCRdb lists only in-frame clones, some missing. The table lists 2 million to 2.5 million clones, about 94% of them singletons. The sequence derives from a man younger than 35 in good health. The chain recombines TRBV29-1 with TRBJ1-1; D call uncertain. The sequenced sample consisted of naive CD4+ T cells sorted from blood. Regarding subset: CD45RA+ positively selected. The CDR3 DNA reads TGCAGCGTTCACGGCGCGGGGAACACTGAAGCTTTCTTT. This gives the protein CSVHGAGNTEAFF.